This TCR beta chain was documented in a study of blood T cell repertoires in COVID-19 (dated by TCRdb to 2020 to 2021). Regarding the study in general: Samples from collaborators originated in the United States, Italy and Spain and spanned both the acute and convalescent phases of COVID-19. The prospective study material was composed of cDNA or gDNA derived from T cells, B-cell-depleted T cells, or PBMCs. The dataset comprised deeply sampled blood TCRbeta repertoires from subjects exposed to, actively infected with, or recovered from COVID-19. The repertoires were released in a freely available public database intended as a resource for research on the immune response to SARS-CoV-2. Samples came from the ongoing ImmuneRACE study (first 160 participants) plus 1,254 subjects from 6 global collaborators. Nearly every sample came with metadata listing a de-identified subject ID, COVID-19 status, age in years and sex. Where HLA class I and class II types were available, the types were taken from metadata supplied by the sample provider, not from assay-based typing.

Enrolling through a virtual design, the prospective study's participants ranged in age from roughly 18 to 95 years and lived across more than 20 United States geographic areas. Cohort assignment in the prospective study relied on participant-reported clinical history from a screening survey and a study questionnaire. For ImmuneRACE Cohort 3, a participant was defined as recovered based on two consecutive negative NP/OP PCR tests, clearance by a healthcare professional, or resolution of symptoms. In the prospective study, mobile phlebotomists collected whole blood, serum and a nasopharyngeal or oropharyngeal swab from each participant. Additional blood draws and questionnaires over a 2-month period could optionally be provided by prospective study participants. Before DNA extraction, prospective study blood samples were shipped either frozen or at room temperature. V loses 1 base at its end and J loses 4 bases; junction bases beyond the gene matches: 15. The CDR3 goes from the cysteine to the phenylalanine over 19 residues. Just the 57-base CDR3 DNA is kept, in frame starting at base 1. CDR1 KGHDR and CDR2 SFDVKD were looked up in the germline V gene.

Beyond this particular receptor, the publication reports: The quantity of clinical and demographic metadata differed by source and by participant and was supplied without curation.

On this clone itself: Which antigen it targets is not known. No per-base quality is available; no much larger clone lies one base away.

TCRbeta CDR3 regions were amplified from genomic DNA using the immunoSEQ Assay, a bias-controlled multiplex PCR. As for the original processing: Nucleated cell counts per sample were estimated from amplification of reference gene primers within the assay. To quantify the absolute abundance of each unique TCRbeta CDR3 rearrangement, sequence reads were collapsed and filtered. For each sample, productive Simpson clonality was calculated as the square root of Simpson's diversity index over productive rearrangements. The source is immuneACCESS, and TCRdb retained only in-frame sequences with V and J called. Part of the clones is not carried over; for the studies checked, unresolved V genes explain less than half of this, and the remainder is unexplained. That table supplies the V and J calls and clone size; D and trimming were determined from the DNA. Present in this sample are 300,000 to 450,000 clones, 85% to 90% of which were seen just once. The ten largest clones capture 1.2% of the sample.

The sequencing input was PBMCs or T cells enriched from blood (not recorded which). The chain is made from TRBV24-1 and TRBJ2-3; TRBD1 aligns with 8 central bases. This receptor was obtained from a woman aged 18-29 years who had recovered from COVID-19. The DNA sequence is as follows: TGTGCCACCAGTGATTTCTCATACAGGACAGGGAGTGTGCCAGATACGCAGTATTTT. Its amino acids are CATSDFSYRTGSVPDTQYF.